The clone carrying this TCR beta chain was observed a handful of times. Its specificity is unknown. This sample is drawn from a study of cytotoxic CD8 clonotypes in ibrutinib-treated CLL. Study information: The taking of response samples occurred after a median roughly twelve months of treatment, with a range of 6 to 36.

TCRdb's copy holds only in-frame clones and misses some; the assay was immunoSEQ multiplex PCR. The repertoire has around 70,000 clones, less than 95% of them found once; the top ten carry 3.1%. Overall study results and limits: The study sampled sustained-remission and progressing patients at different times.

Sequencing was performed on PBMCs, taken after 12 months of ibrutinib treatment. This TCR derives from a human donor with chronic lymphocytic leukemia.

The CDR3 nucleotides are TGTGCCTGGAGTACCGGACAGGGAAGCAATCAGCCCCAGCATTTT. It yields the protein CAWSTGQGSNQPQHF. The gene calls are TRBV30 and TRBJ1-5; 8 nucleotides match TRBD1. The CDR3 totals 15 residues. Per the germline V gene, CDR1 is GTSNPN and CDR2 is SVGIG (reference sequence). V trimming: 2 bases; J trimming: 1 base; junction bases outside the gene matches: 4.